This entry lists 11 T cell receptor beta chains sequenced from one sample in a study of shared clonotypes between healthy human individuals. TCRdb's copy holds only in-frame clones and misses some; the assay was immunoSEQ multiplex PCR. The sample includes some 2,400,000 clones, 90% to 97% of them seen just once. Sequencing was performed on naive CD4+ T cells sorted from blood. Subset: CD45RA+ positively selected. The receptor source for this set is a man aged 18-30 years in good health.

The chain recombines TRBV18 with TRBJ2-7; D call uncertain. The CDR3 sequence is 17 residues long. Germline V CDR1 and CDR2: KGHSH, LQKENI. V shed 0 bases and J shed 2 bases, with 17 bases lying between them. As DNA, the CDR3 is TGTGCCAGCTCACCACCGCTGAAGGTGGCGACCCCCTACGAGCAGTACTTC. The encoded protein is CASSPPLKVATPYEQYF.

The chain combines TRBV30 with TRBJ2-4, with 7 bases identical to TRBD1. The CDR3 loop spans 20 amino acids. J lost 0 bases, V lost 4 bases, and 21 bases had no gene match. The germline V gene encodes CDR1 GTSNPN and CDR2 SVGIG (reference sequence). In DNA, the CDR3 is TGTGCCTGGAATCCGGGCCGGGCCAGACAGGGAAGCCTAGCCAAAAACATTCAGTACTTC. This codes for CAWNPGRARQGSLAKNIQYF.

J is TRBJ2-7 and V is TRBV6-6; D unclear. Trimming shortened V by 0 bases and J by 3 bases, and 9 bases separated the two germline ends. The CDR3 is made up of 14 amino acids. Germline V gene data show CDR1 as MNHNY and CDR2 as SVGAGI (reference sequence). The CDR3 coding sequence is TGTGCCAGCAGTTACTCGAGGTCGGGCTACGAGCAGTACTTC. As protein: CASSYSRSGYEQYF.

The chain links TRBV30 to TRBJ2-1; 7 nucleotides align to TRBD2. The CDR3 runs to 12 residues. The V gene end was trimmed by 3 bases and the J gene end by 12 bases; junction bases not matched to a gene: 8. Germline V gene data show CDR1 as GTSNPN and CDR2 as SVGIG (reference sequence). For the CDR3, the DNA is TGTGCCTGGAGCGAGGGGATAGCGGGGCAGTTCTTC. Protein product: CAWSEGIAGQFF.

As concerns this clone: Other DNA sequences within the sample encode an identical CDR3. The CDR3, as DNA: TGTGCCAGCAGCTTAAACGGGCGGAGCACAGATACGCAGTATTTT. Amino acids: CASSLNGRSTDTQYF. The genes are TRBV11-2 and TRBJ2-3; no firm D call. V gave up 2 bases and J gave up 0 bases, with 9 bases separating them. Per germline, CDR1 SGHAT and CDR2 FQNNGV. The CDR3 consists of 15 residues.

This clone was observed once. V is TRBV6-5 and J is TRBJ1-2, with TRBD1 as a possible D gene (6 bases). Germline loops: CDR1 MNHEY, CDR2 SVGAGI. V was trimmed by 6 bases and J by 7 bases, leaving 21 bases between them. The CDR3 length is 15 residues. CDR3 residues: CASRAGTTRTAGYTF. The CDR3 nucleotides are TGTGCCAGCAGGGCAGGGACAACCCGGACGGCTGGCTACACCTTC.

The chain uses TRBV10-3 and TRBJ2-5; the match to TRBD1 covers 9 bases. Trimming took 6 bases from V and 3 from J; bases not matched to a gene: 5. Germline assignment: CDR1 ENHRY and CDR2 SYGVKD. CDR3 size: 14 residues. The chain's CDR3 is CAIRDGQGKETQYF. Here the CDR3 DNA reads TGTGCCATCAGGGACGGACAGGGGAAAGAGACCCAGTACTTC.

CDR3 in DNA: TGTGCCAGCTCACTCGGACGGATCTACGAGCAGTACTTC. Translated, it gives CASSLGRIYEQYF. The rearrangement joins TRBV18 to TRBJ2-7, with D unclear. The CDR3 covers 13 residues. Trimming cost V 4 bases and J 3 bases, with 10 bases left between them. CDR1 and CDR2 (germline): KGHSH, LQKENI. Using reference TRBV18 and TRBJ2-7 for the parts outside the CDR3, the full variable domain is NAGVMQNPRHLVRRRGQEARLRCSPMKGHSHVYWYRQLPEEGLKFMVYLQKENIIDESGMPKERFSAEFPKEGPSILRIQQVVRGDSAAYFCASSLGRIYEQYFGPGTRLTVT.

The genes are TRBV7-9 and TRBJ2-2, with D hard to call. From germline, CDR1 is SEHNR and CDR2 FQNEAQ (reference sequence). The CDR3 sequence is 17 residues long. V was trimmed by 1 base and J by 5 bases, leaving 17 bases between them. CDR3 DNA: TGTGCCAGCAGCTTAGGGGAATGGGTTTCGCGTACCGGGGAGCTGTTTTTT. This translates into CASSLGEWVSRTGELFF. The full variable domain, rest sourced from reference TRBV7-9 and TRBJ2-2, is DTGVSQNPRHKITKRGQNVTFRCDPISEHNRLYWYRQTLGQGPEFLTYFQNEAQLEKSRLLSDRFSAERPKGSFSTLEIQRTEQGDSAMYLCASSLGEWVSRTGELFFGEGSRLTVL.

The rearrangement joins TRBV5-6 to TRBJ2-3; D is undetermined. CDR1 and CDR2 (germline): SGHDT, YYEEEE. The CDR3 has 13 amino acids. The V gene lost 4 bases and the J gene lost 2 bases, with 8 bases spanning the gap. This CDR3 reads CASSAVSTDTQYF. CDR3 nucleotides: TGTGCCAGCAGCGCGGTCTCCACAGATACGCAGTATTTT.

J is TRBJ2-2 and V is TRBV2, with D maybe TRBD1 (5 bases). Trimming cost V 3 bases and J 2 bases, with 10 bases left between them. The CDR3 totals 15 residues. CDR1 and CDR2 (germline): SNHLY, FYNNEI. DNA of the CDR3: TGTGCCAGCAGTGAGTCAGGGTACAACACCGGGGAGCTGTTTTTT. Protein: CASSESGYNTGELFF.